This T cell receptor (beta chain) was sequenced in a study of resident and recirculating memory T cells in vitiligo. The wider study: Samples were epidermis from two lesional and two nonlesional sites, plus PBMCs.

In the case of this clone: What it binds is unknown.

Stable patients also lacked confetti depigmentation, a sign of active vitiligo. Libraries were prepared by immunoSEQ multiplex PCR; TCRdb keeps only in-frame clonotypes and omits some of them. The sample includes roughly 80,000 clones, about 91% of them seen just once. Findings and caveats of the study: Vitiligo lesions lacked a unique dominant clone, and clonality varied.

CDR1 is SGHVS and CDR2 is FQNEAQ in the germline V gene. Trimming cost V 6 bases and J 6 bases, with 24 bases left between them. This CDR3 has 17 amino acids. Source material: blood. This rearrangement joins TRBV7-8 to TRBJ2-1, with D possibly being TRBD2 (6 bases). The receptor comes from a male donor with vitiligo. CDR3 nucleotide sequence: TGTGCCAGCAGACGCGGGACGGTGACTACCCTCGGCAATGAGCAGTTCTTC. Residues: CASRRGTVTTLGNEQFF. The full variable domain, in which reference TRBV7-8 and TRBJ2-1 provide the parts outside the CDR3, is GAGVSQSPRYKVAKRGQDVALRCDPISGHVSLFWYQQALGQGPEFLTYFQNEAQLDKSGLPSDRFFAERPEGSVSTLKIQRTQQEDSAVYLCASRRGTVTTLGNEQFFGPGTRLTVL.